These 22 T cell receptor beta chains were sequenced from one sample in a study of control samples from healthy donors and cancer patients. The method was immunoSEQ multiplex PCR; TCRdb's version includes in-frame clones alone and lacks a portion of them. The sample carries about 98,000 clones, approximately 78% recorded once. The specimen was blood. The receptors here all came from a man in his 60s in good health.

V and J are TRBV12-3 or TRBV12-4 and TRBJ1-1; D is unresolved. This CDR3 has 12 residues. Trimming left V 3 bases short and J 7 bases short, with 9 bases between. The DNA for the CDR3 is TGTGCCAGCAGTTTGGAAAACTATGAAGCTTTCTTT. The encoded protein is CASSLENYEAFF.

The chain joins TRBV11-2 to TRBJ2-7; 9 bases line up with TRBD1. With V trimmed by 4 bases and J by 7 bases, 14 bases remained unmatched. This CDR3 is 16 amino acids long. Per germline, CDR1 SGHAT and CDR2 FQNNGV. CDR3 residues: CASSSMTGGKEEEQYF. For the CDR3, the DNA is TGTGCCAGCAGCTCCATGACAGGGGGTAAAGAGGAAGAGCAGTACTTC.

This chain links TRBV4-1 with TRBJ2-2, with D maybe TRBD2 (6 bases). The CDR3 sequence is 16 residues long. From germline, CDR1 is MGHRA and CDR2 YSYEKL. Trimming shortened V by 4 bases and J by 4 bases, and 16 bases separated the two germline ends. The CDR3 sequence: CASSRGGGTSTGELFF. The CDR3, as DNA: TGCGCCAGCAGCCGGGGAGGAGGGACGAGCACCGGGGAGCTGTTTTTT.

This clone was found once. The CDR3 region is CASSYDGTDTQYF. The DNA of the CDR3 is TGTGCCAGCAGTTACGACGGCACAGATACGCAGTATTTT. The rearrangement uses TRBV6-5 and TRBJ2-3; unclear D gene. The CDR3 runs 13 residues. V was trimmed by 2 bases and J by 1 base, leaving 4 bases between them. Germline values: CDR1 MNHEY, CDR2 SVGAGI.

The chain joins TRBV30 to TRBJ2-4; TRBD2 is a possible D gene (7 bases). The CDR3 contains 15 residues. Germline V CDR1 and CDR2: GTSNPN, SVGIG (reference sequence). V was pared by 1 base and J by 8 bases, with 18 bases between. The CDR3 DNA sequence: TGTGCCTGGAGTGAAGTGGGGGGGCCTGTCGACATTCAGTACTTC. Residues: CAWSEVGGPVDIQYF.

This chain uses TRBV5-1 with TRBJ2-3; possibly TRBD1 or TRBD2 for D (5 bases each). CDR1 is SGHRS, CDR2 YFSETQ, per germline. The CDR3 has 15 residues. V lost 4 bases to trimming and J lost 0 bases, with 12 bases between them. In nucleotides, the CDR3 is TGCGCCAGCAGCCGAGGGGACGGTAGCACAGATACGCAGTATTTT. This translates into CASSRGDGSTDTQYF.

The V gene is TRBV2, the J gene TRBJ2-2, with D perhaps TRBD1 (6 bases). Germline CDR1 is SNHLY and CDR2 is FYNNEI. The CDR3 loop spans 12 amino acids. V lost 8 bases, J lost 6 bases, and 10 bases lay in between. The DNA for the CDR3 is TGTGCCAGCCAGGGGTTCGCCGGGGAGCTGTTTTTT. As protein: CASQGFAGELFF.

This clone was counted between two and nine times. The chain joins TRBV10-3 to TRBJ1-5, with a possible D match to TRBD1 (5 bases). V shed 3 bases and J shed 6 bases, with 12 bases lying between them. Germline V gives CDR1 ENHRY, CDR2 SYGVKD. The CDR3 runs 14 residues. The CDR3 DNA is TGTGCCATCAGTGATAGGGCAGGGAGTCAGCCCCAGCATTTT. It codes for CAISDRAGSQPQHF.

The V call is TRBV11-2, the J call TRBJ2-1; a possible D gene is TRBD1 (6 bases). V was cut by 5 bases and J by 3 bases, with 11 bases left in between. The CDR3 is 14 amino acids. Germline V lookup: CDR1 SGHAT, CDR2 FQNNGV. As DNA, the CDR3 is TGTGCCAGCAGCCCCAGGGGAAACTACAATGAGCAGTTCTTC. Its translation: CASSPRGNYNEQFF.

The chain uses TRBV7-6 and TRBJ2-7, with 8 bases aligning to TRBD1. Unmatched junction bases numbered 9, after V lost 5 bases and J lost 6 bases. There are 14 residues in the CDR3. Germline values: CDR1 SGHVS, CDR2 FNYEAQ. The CDR3 DNA sequence: TGTGCCAGCAGCCCCGGGACAGGACCGCCCGAGCAGTACTTC. It codes for CASSPGTGPPEQYF.

The rearrangement links TRBV2 to TRBJ1-3; D unresolved. The CDR3 loop spans 14 amino acids. Germline-derived CDR1 and CDR2 are SNHLY and FYNNEI. Trimming took off 4 bases at V and 3 bases at J, with 10 bases between the two ends. The CDR3 DNA is TGTGCCAGCAGTGTAGAACTCTATGGAAACACCATATATTTT. Translating it yields CASSVELYGNTIYF.

The rearrangement links TRBV10-3 to TRBJ2-7; D remains ambiguous. This CDR3 is 13 amino acids long. Germline V gene data show CDR1 as ENHRY and CDR2 as SYGVKD. V was pared by 0 bases and J by 4 bases, with 7 bases between. CDR3 nucleotides: TGTGCCATCAGTGAGTCCGAAGTGTACGAGCAGTACTTC. Translated: CAISESEVYEQYF.

This clone was seen a single time. This chain links TRBV18 with TRBJ2-3, with D hard to call. Trimming took off 2 bases at V and 0 bases at J, with 3 bases between the two ends. In germline, CDR1 is KGHSH, CDR2 LQKENI. CDR3 length: 13 residues. CDR3 loop: CASSPGSTDTQYF. CDR3 in DNA: TGTGCCAGCTCACCAGGCAGCACAGATACGCAGTATTTT. The variable domain in full, completed from reference TRBV18 and TRBJ2-3, reads NAGVMQNPRHLVRRRGQEARLRCSPMKGHSHVYWYRQLPEEGLKFMVYLQKENIIDESGMPKERFSAEFPKEGPSILRIQQVVRGDSAAYFCASSPGSTDTQYFGPGTRLTVL.

This rearrangement joins TRBV12-5 to TRBJ1-1; TRBD1 might be the D (6 bases). CDR1 is LGHNT and CDR2 is FRNRAP in the germline V gene. Deletions cut 6 bases from V and 10 bases from J, with 12 bases between. The CDR3 totals 11 residues. In DNA, the CDR3 is TGTGCTAGTGGGCAGGGGTTCGGAGCTTTCTTT. Its translation is CASGQGFGAFF.

This chain uses TRBV5-1 with TRBJ1-1; 9 nucleotides align to TRBD1. The CDR3 sequence is 15 residues long. Germline V gene data show CDR1 as SGHRS and CDR2 as YFSETQ. Unmatched junction bases numbered 7, after V lost 3 bases and J lost 4 bases. In DNA, the CDR3 is TGCGCCAGCAGCTCCTTACAGGGGGCAGGCACTGAAGCTTTCTTT. As protein: CASSSLQGAGTEAFF.

The chain has TRBV6-5 and TRBJ1-1, with 9 bases fitting TRBD1. Looked up from germline, CDR1 is MNHEY and CDR2 is SVGAGI. The CDR3 contains 14 residues. After removal of 6 bases from V and 0 bases from J, the junction contained 2 bases not matched to a gene. CDR3 sequence (DNA): TGTGCCAGCAGGGGGGACAGGGTGAACACTGAAGCTTTCTTT. It encodes CASRGDRVNTEAFF.

The chain carries TRBV14 and TRBJ1-4; D unresolved. The CDR3 has 15 amino acids. Germline assignment: CDR1 SGHDN and CDR2 FVKESK. Trimming removed 1 base at V and 4 bases at J, with 10 bases between. This CDR3 is CASSQAKGINEKLFF. For the CDR3, the DNA is TGTGCCAGCAGCCAAGCAAAGGGAATTAATGAAAAACTGTTTTTT.

J is TRBJ2-5 and V is TRBV7-3, with D possibly called TRBD1 or TRBD2 (6 bases each). This CDR3 is 14 amino acids long. Trimming left V 5 bases short and J 6 bases short, with 16 bases between. The germline V gene has CDR1 SGHTA and CDR2 FQGTGA. The CDR3 reads CASSQSGGRQTQYF. The CDR3 coding sequence is TGTGCCAGCAGCCAAAGTGGGGGGCGACAGACCCAGTACTTC.

CDR3 DNA sequence: TGTGCCAGCAGCTTAGATCAGGGCGCGGGTGGAGACGAGCAGTACTTC. It yields the protein CASSLDQGAGGDEQYF. The chain joins TRBV11-2 to TRBJ2-7; TRBD1 or TRBD2 may be the D gene (5 bases each). This CDR3 comprises 16 residues. Germline CDR1 SGHAT, CDR2 FQNNGV. The V end lost 0 bases, the J end lost 5 bases, and 17 bases lay between the germline ends. The variable domain in full, with the rest retrieved from reference TRBV11-2 and TRBJ2-7, is EAGVAQSPRYKIIEKRQSVAFWCNPISGHATLYWYQQILGQGPKLLIQFQNNGVVDDSQLPKDRFSAERLKGVDSTLKIQPAKLEDSAVYLCASSLDQGAGGDEQYFGPGTRLTVT.

This sequence joins TRBV3-1 (or the pseudogene TRBV3-2) and TRBJ1-1; D is ambiguous. Per the germline V gene, CDR1 is LGHDT and CDR2 is YNNKEL (reference sequence). The CDR3 runs to 12 residues. Deletions cut 6 bases from V and 4 bases from J, with 9 bases between. CDR3 in amino acids: CASRQLGTEAFF. Here the CDR3 DNA reads TGTGCCAGCAGACAATTGGGCACTGAAGCTTTCTTT.

J is TRBJ2-3 and V is TRBV6-1; D uncertain. With 3 bases removed from V and 2 bases from J, the gap between germline ends came to 9 bases. The germline gives CDR1 MNHNS, CDR2 SASEGT. The CDR3 totals 14 residues. CDR3 DNA: TGTGCCAGCAGTGATCCCCGCCTCACAGATACGCAGTATTTT. Translating it yields CASSDPRLTDTQYF.

In this sample, this clone turned up a few times. This chain links TRBV28 with TRBJ2-7; D tentatively fits TRBD1 or TRBD2 (5 bases each). Trimming removed 8 bases at V and 0 bases at J, with 14 bases between. The CDR3 is 14 residues long. The germline gives CDR1 MDHEN, CDR2 SYDVKM. CDR3: CASHSAGSSYEQYF. As DNA, the CDR3 is TGTGCCAGCCACTCCGCAGGGAGCTCCTACGAGCAGTACTTC.